Listed here are 26 T cell receptor beta chains from one sample, sequenced in a study of cytomegalovirus exposure and HLA in healthy donors. The PCR employed 60 Vbeta primers together with 13 Jbeta primers. The assay was immunoSEQ multiplex PCR, and TCRdb's table has in-frame clones only and misses some. Of some 120,000 clones detected, 81% appear once; the ten largest clones hold less than 1.1%. Specimen: PBMCs. Receptor source: a young woman in good health and CMV-seronegative.

The CDR3 is CASSPSSFEQFF. The CDR3 bases are TGTGCCAGCTCACCGAGTTCATTTGAGCAGTTCTTC. V is TRBV18 and J is TRBJ2-1; no definite D call. The CDR3 loop spans 12 amino acids. CDR1 and CDR2 (germline): KGHSH, LQKENI. Deletions cut 3 bases from V and 9 bases from J, with 9 bases between.

The chain uses TRBV15 and TRBJ2-7; 8 nucleotides agree with TRBD2. Germline values: CDR1 LNHNV, CDR2 YYDKDF (reference sequence). This CDR3 comprises 19 residues. J lost 5 bases, V lost 0 bases, and 18 bases had no gene match. CDR3 amino acids: CATSRDQFVSGSWEDEQYF. In DNA form, the CDR3 reads TGTGCCACCAGCAGAGATCAATTCGTAAGCGGGAGTTGGGAAGACGAGCAGTACTTC.

The chain has TRBV28 and TRBJ2-3; 7 positions match TRBD1. The J segment lost 6 bases and the V segment lost 8 bases, leaving 14 bases of the junction unmatched. Germline V lookup: CDR1 MDHEN, CDR2 SYDVKM. The CDR3 loop spans 15 amino acids. The CDR3 nucleotides read TGTGCCAGCGGAAAAGGGACAGTCCCTCGGGATACGCAGTATTTT. Its protein is CASGKGTVPRDTQYF. Full variable domain (remainder filled in from reference TRBV28 and TRBJ2-3): DVKVTQSSRYLVKRTGEKVFLECVQDMDHENMFWYRQDPGLGLRLIYFSYDVKMKEKGDIPEGYSVSREKKERFSLILESASTNQTSMYLCASGKGTVPRDTQYFGPGTRLTVL.

The chain couples TRBV7-3 to TRBJ2-3; TRBD2 aligns across 7 bases. The CDR3 loop spans 16 amino acids. In germline, CDR1 is SGHTA, CDR2 FQGTGA. Unmatched junction bases numbered 10, after V lost 5 bases and J lost 2 bases. CDR3 region: CASSPYPSGHTDTQYF. In DNA, the CDR3 is TGTGCCAGCAGCCCCTACCCTAGCGGACACACAGATACGCAGTATTTT.

The chain employs TRBV30 and TRBJ1-5; D is unresolved. The CDR3 contains 13 residues. Germline CDR1 and CDR2: GTSNPN and SVGIG (reference sequence). Trimming shortened V by 0 bases and J by 2 bases, and 5 bases separated the two germline ends. CDR3 coding DNA: TGTGCCTGGAGTGTACATGGCAATCAGCCCCAGCATTTT. It specifies CAWSVHGNQPQHF.

This clone was picked up a small number of times. CDR3 nucleotide sequence: TGTGCCAGCAGTTTCTCCCTGACAGGGGGGAACACTGAAGCTTTCTTT. Protein: CASSFSLTGGNTEAFF. The chain is built from TRBV6-6 and TRBJ1-1; 9 bases match TRBD1. The CDR3 has 16 residues. Losses at the gene ends were 4 bases for V and 1 base for J; bases not matched to a gene: 7. The germline gives CDR1 MNHNY, CDR2 SVGAGI (reference sequence).

Here the CDR3 reads CASSVSGATNEKLFF. In DNA form, the CDR3 reads TGTGCCAGCAGCGTATCGGGTGCAACTAATGAAAAACTGTTTTTT. The chain combines TRBV9 with TRBJ1-4; no clear D gene. Germline V gives CDR1 SGDLS, CDR2 YYNGEE. The V gene lost 1 base and the J gene lost 0 bases, with 7 bases spanning the gap. The CDR3 has 15 amino acids.

V is TRBV5-5 and J is TRBJ2-7, with TRBD1 identical over 9 bases. Germline loops: CDR1 SGHKS, CDR2 YYEKEE (reference sequence). The CDR3 runs 14 residues. V was clipped by 3 bases and J by 7 bases; unmatched bases: 8. The CDR3 region has the DNA TGTGCCAGCAGCTACGGGACAGGGCTTCGGGAGCAGTACTTC. It translates to CASSYGTGLREQYF.

About this clone itself: The junction shows a germline mismatch at one end, possibly a read error. The CDR3 DNA follows: TGTTCCAGCAGCGCGACCGAAGGGGGCCTCATCAATCAGCCCCAGCATTTT. Translating gives CSSSATEGGLINQPQHF. The genes are TRBV7-9 and TRBJ1-5, with TRBD1 matching 7 bases. The germline V gene encodes CDR1 SEHNR and CDR2 FQNEAQ (reference sequence). The CDR3 loop spans 17 amino acids.

The chain has TRBV18 and TRBJ1-1; the D gene is possibly TRBD1 (6 bases). CDR3 length: 15 residues. CDR1 and CDR2 (germline): KGHSH, LQKENI. V dropped 3 bases and J dropped 1 base, with 12 bases sitting between them. The CDR3 spells CASSPRGGANTEAFF. The CDR3 region has the DNA TGTGCCAGCTCACCCCGGGGGGGGGCGAACACTGAAGCTTTCTTT.

Comments on this clone: One junction end disagrees with the germline gene, perhaps due to a read error. The chain recombines TRBV7-7 with TRBJ2-7; D possibly corresponds to TRBD2 (7 bases). Per the germline V gene, CDR1 is SSHAT and CDR2 is FNYEAQ (reference sequence). The CDR3 is made up of 18 amino acids. The CDR3 here is CASSQGPAGRGAGTEQYF. In DNA, the CDR3 is TGTGCTAGCAGCCAGGGACCAGCGGGCCGGGGGGCTGGCACCGAGCAGTACTTC. Variable domain in full (rest from reference TRBV7-7 and TRBJ2-7): GAGVSQSPRYKVTKRGQDVTLRCDPISSHATLYWYQQALGQGPEFLTYFNYEAQPDKSGLPSDRFSAERPEGSISTLTIQRTEQRDSAMYRCASSQGPAGRGAGTEQYFGPGTRLTVT.

This clone was found a few times. The V gene is TRBV7-9, the J gene TRBJ2-7; 9 nucleotides agree with TRBD1. CDR3 length: 14 amino acids. V shed 5 bases, J shed 4 bases, and the junction held 6 bases outside the gene matches. CDR1 is SEHNR and CDR2 is FQNEAQ in the germline V gene (reference sequence). The CDR3 DNA is TGTGCCAGCAGCCGATTGACAGGGGGATACGAGCAGTACTTC. This codes for CASSRLTGGYEQYF. Combining the CDR3 with reference TRBV7-9 and TRBJ2-7 gives the whole variable domain DTGVSQNPRHKITKRGQNVTFRCDPISEHNRLYWYRQTLGQGPEFLTYFQNEAQLEKSRLLSDRFSAERPKGSFSTLEIQRTEQGDSAMYLCASSRLTGGYEQYFGPGTRLTVT.

This chain uses TRBV30 with TRBJ2-3, with 11 positions matching TRBD2. The germline gives CDR1 GTSNPN, CDR2 SVGIG (reference sequence). The CDR3 runs 20 residues. V was pared by 0 bases and J by 0 bases, with 14 bases of the junction left unmatched. The CDR3 region has the DNA TGTGCCTGGAGTGTAAAAGGGCCGGGACTAGCGGCTGCTAGCACAGATACGCAGTATTTT. Translation: CAWSVKGPGLAAASTDTQYF.

The rearrangement uses TRBV9 and TRBJ1-1, with TRBD1 as a possible D gene (6 bases). V dropped 5 bases and J dropped 1 base, with 9 bases sitting between them. The CDR3 contains 13 residues. Germline V gene lookup returns CDR1 SGDLS and CDR2 YYNGEE. Written as DNA, the CDR3 is TGTGCCAGCAGTTCAGGGGCGAACACTGAAGCTTTCTTT. This encodes CASSSGANTEAFF.

This rearrangement joins TRBV30 to TRBJ1-6; D may be TRBD1 (5 bases). Trimming took off 2 bases at V and 7 bases at J, with 9 bases between the two ends. The CDR3 runs 13 residues. Per the germline V gene, CDR1 is GTSNPN and CDR2 is SVGIG (reference sequence). The CDR3 here is CAWSLSGNSPLHF. CDR3 bases: TGTGCCTGGAGTTTATCAGGGAATTCACCCCTCCACTTT.

CDR3 sequence reads: CASSLGGDQETQYF. The CDR3, as DNA: TGTGCCAGCAGCCTAGGAGGGGACCAAGAGACCCAGTACTTC. The rearrangement uses TRBV7-3 and TRBJ2-5, with a tentative D call TRBD2 (6 bases). Per the germline V gene, CDR1 is SGHTA and CDR2 is FQGTGA. The ends were cut back, 5 bases at V and 0 bases at J, with 10 bases in the middle. This CDR3 has 14 amino acids.

The chain links TRBV30 to TRBJ2-7; the D gene is possibly TRBD1 (5 bases). The CDR3 extends over 13 amino acids. The V gene's germline CDR1 is GTSNPN and CDR2 SVGIG (reference sequence). Trimming shortened V by 2 bases and J by 2 bases, and 10 bases separated the two germline ends. CDR3 DNA: TGTGCCTGGAGTCGCCCAGGGACCTACGAGCAGTACTTC. It specifies CAWSRPGTYEQYF.

The J gene is TRBJ2-7, the V gene TRBV29-1; 8 nucleotides line up with TRBD1. The CDR3 consists of 12 residues. Germline lookup yields CDR1 SQVTM and CDR2 ANQGSEA. Trimming removed 6 bases from V and 5 bases from J; junction bases left unmatched: 6. Written as DNA, the CDR3 is TGCAGCGTACCCCAGGGGGCAAACGAGCAGTACTTC. Protein product: CSVPQGANEQYF.

The V and J genes are TRBV4-1 and TRBJ1-3; 8 bases match TRBD1. The CDR3 is 16 amino acids. J gave up 0 bases and V 3 bases, and 4 bases lay outside the gene matches. Germline values: CDR1 MGHRA, CDR2 YSYEKL. CDR3 DNA: TGCGCCAGCAGCCAGGAAGGACAGGGCTCTGGAAACACCATATATTTT. Translating it yields CASSQEGQGSGNTIYF.

The genes are TRBV10-3 and TRBJ2-1; 7 bases are a match to TRBD2. Germline assignment: CDR1 ENHRY and CDR2 SYGVKD. The CDR3 has 16 residues. Unmatched junction bases numbered 14, after V lost 8 bases and J lost 4 bases. The CDR3 nucleotides are TGTGCCATCTCCCCAGCCGGGACTACACTTTACAATGAGCAGTTCTTC. Its protein product is CAISPAGTTLYNEQFF.

The chain is built from TRBV7-2 and TRBJ2-6; D unclear. This CDR3 has 15 residues. The germline V and J ends were trimmed by 5 bases and 0 bases, with 8 bases remaining between them. Germline V gene sequence: CDR1 SGHTA, CDR2 FQGNSA. The CDR3 coding sequence is TGTGCCAGCAGCAAAGACAACTCTGGGGCCAACGTCCTGACTTTC. This codes for CASSKDNSGANVLTF.

The chain employs TRBV19 and TRBJ1-1; no clear D. Germline values: CDR1 LNHDA, CDR2 SQIVND (reference sequence). Deletions cut 5 bases from V and 1 base from J, with 11 bases between. This CDR3 is built from 14 residues. DNA of the CDR3: TGTGCCAGTAGTTCGTACAGTGGGAACACTGAAGCTTTCTTT. This sequence encodes CASSSYSGNTEAFF.

This clone came up a few times. The CDR3 DNA sequence: TGTGCTAGTGCTACGGGACAATCCAATCAGCCCCAGCATTTT. Amino acids: CASATGQSNQPQHF. The rearrangement uses TRBV12-5 and TRBJ1-5; TRBD1 is a possible D gene (6 bases). There are 14 residues in the CDR3. V lost 7 bases to trimming and J lost 3 bases, with 13 bases between them. Per germline, CDR1 LGHNT and CDR2 FRNRAP.

The chain has TRBV4-3 and TRBJ2-7, with 7 bases identical to TRBD1. Trimming cost V 0 bases and J 2 bases; bases outside gene matches: 7. The CDR3 has 16 amino acids. Germline V gene sequence: CDR1 LGHNA, CDR2 YSLEER. The CDR3 DNA follows: TGCGCCAGCAGCCAAGAAGCTCGACAGGGCCCCTACGAGCAGTACTTC. As protein: CASSQEARQGPYEQYF.

The V gene is TRBV30, the J gene TRBJ2-7, with 8 bases lining up with TRBD2. The CDR3 loop spans 14 amino acids. V was clipped by 3 bases and J by 6 bases; unmatched bases: 10. Germline CDR1 reads GTSNPN; CDR2 reads SVGIG (reference sequence). CDR3 nucleotides: TGTGCCTGGAGCGCGGGACTAGGGGTGAGCGAGCAGTACTTC. It is translated as CAWSAGLGVSEQYF.

The count of this clone is one. This CDR3 reads CASSLQGYNEQFF. CDR3 DNA sequence: TGTGCCAGCAGCTTACAGGGATACAATGAGCAGTTCTTC. The chain recombines TRBV11-2 with TRBJ2-1, with D possibly TRBD1 on 5 matching bases. This CDR3 region has 13 residues. Trimming stripped 2 bases from V and 4 bases from J, with 6 bases between. Germline loops: CDR1 SGHAT, CDR2 FQNNGV. Filled out from reference TRBV11-2 and TRBJ2-1, the complete variable domain reads EAGVAQSPRYKIIEKRQSVAFWCNPISGHATLYWYQQILGQGPKLLIQFQNNGVVDDSQLPKDRFSAERLKGVDSTLKIQPAKLEDSAVYLCASSLQGYNEQFFGPGTRLTVL.